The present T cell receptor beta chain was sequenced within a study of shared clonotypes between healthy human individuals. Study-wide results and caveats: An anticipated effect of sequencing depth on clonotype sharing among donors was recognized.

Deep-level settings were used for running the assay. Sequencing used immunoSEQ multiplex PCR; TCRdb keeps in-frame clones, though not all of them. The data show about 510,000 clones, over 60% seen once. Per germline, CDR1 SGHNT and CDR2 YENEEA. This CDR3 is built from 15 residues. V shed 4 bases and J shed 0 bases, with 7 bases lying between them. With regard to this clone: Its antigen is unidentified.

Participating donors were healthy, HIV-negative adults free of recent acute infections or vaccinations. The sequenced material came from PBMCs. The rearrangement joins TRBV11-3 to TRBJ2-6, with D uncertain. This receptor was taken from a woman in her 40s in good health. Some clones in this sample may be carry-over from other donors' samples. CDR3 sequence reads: CASSWADSGANVLTF. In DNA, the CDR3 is TGTGCCAGCAGCTGGGCCGACTCTGGGGCCAACGTCCTGACTTTC.